The 19 T cell receptor beta chains reported below all come from one sample, sequenced in a study of shared clonotypes between healthy human individuals. TCRdb's table, derived via immunoSEQ multiplex PCR, lists solely in-frame clones and lacks some. This table has a few million clones, approximately 95% appearing once. The sequenced sample consisted of naive CD4+ T cells from PBMCs. Subset meaning: CD45RA+ positively selected. All receptors derive from a man aged 18-30 years in good health. Some clones in this sample may be carry-over from other donors' samples.

The CDR3 protein is CASSWGTIVAGEQFF. Here the CDR3 DNA reads TGCGCCAGCAGCTGGGGAACGATCGTCGCAGGGGAACAGTTCTTC. The chain uses TRBV5-1 and TRBJ2-1, with D possibly TRBD1 on 6 matching bases. The germline V and J ends were trimmed by 3 bases and 13 bases, with 23 bases remaining between them. Germline assignment: CDR1 SGHRS and CDR2 YFSETQ. There are 15 residues in the CDR3.

V gene TRBV28 combines with J gene TRBJ2-3; TRBD2 agrees at 9 bases. The CDR3 loop spans 18 amino acids. The ends lost 3 bases at V and 4 bases at J; junction bases unmatched: 14. CDR1 and CDR2 (germline): MDHEN, SYDVKM. CDR3 loop: CASSFRWREGGFSDTQYF. Here the CDR3 DNA reads TGTGCCAGCAGTTTCCGTTGGCGGGAGGGCGGGTTTTCAGATACGCAGTATTTT.

This clone was observed a single time. This chain joins TRBV11-2 and TRBJ2-3; D uncertain. Germline CDR1 is SGHAT and CDR2 is FQNNGV. The CDR3 extends over 16 amino acids. V lost 5 bases and J lost 0, with 15 bases in between. The CDR3 nucleotides are TGTGCCAGCAGCCTCTTAATGGGCGTCAGCACAGATACGCAGTATTTT. Its translation is CASSLLMGVSTDTQYF. The full variable domain, completed using reference TRBV11-2 and TRBJ2-3, is EAGVAQSPRYKIIEKRQSVAFWCNPISGHATLYWYQQILGQGPKLLIQFQNNGVVDDSQLPKDRFSAERLKGVDSTLKIQPAKLEDSAVYLCASSLLMGVSTDTQYFGPGTRLTVL.

This clone was found a few times. The identical CDR3 is also encoded by other nucleotide sequences in the sample. The chain carries TRBV28 and TRBJ1-5; no clear D. Germline CDR1 MDHEN, CDR2 SYDVKM. Trimming cost V 1 base and J 5 bases, with 3 bases left between them. The CDR3 contains 12 residues. This CDR3 is CASSLSYQPQHF. The CDR3 DNA reads TGTGCCAGCAGTTTATCTTATCAGCCCCAGCATTTT.

V and J are TRBV28 and TRBJ1-2, with 8 bases aligning to TRBD1. Per the germline V gene, CDR1 is MDHEN and CDR2 is SYDVKM. V trimming: 0 bases; J trimming: 6 bases; junction bases outside the gene matches: 3. This CDR3 region has 14 residues. The CDR3, as DNA: TGTGCCAGCAGTTTATGGGACAGGGTTCATGGCTACACCTTC. It translates to CASSLWDRVHGYTF.

J is TRBJ1-4 and V is TRBV20-1; the D is unclear. Germline CDR1 is DFQATT and CDR2 is SNEGSKA (reference sequence). Trimming took off 3 bases at V and 8 bases at J, with 4 bases between the two ends. This CDR3 is 10 amino acids long. The CDR3 sequence: CSARFEKLFF. The CDR3 coding sequence is TGCAGTGCTAGGTTCGAAAAACTGTTTTTT.

This clone was seen a single time. Distinct nucleotide sequences in the sample also encode this CDR3. The chain employs TRBV7-2 and TRBJ2-5, with 8 bases that match TRBD2. V was pared by 3 bases and J by 4 bases, with 4 bases of the junction left unmatched. Germline V gene data show CDR1 as SGHTA and CDR2 as FQGNSA. The CDR3 contains 14 residues. In DNA form, the CDR3 reads TGTGCCAGCAGCTTTCCGGGGGGGCGAGAGACCCAGTACTTC. This gives the protein CASSFPGGRETQYF.

The CDR3 sequence: CASSQARGAGDIGEQYF. The CDR3 nucleotides read TGCGCCAGCAGCCAAGCCCGAGGGGCGGGGGATATCGGCGAGCAGTACTTC. The V gene is TRBV4-1, the J gene TRBJ2-7; 7 bases are a match to TRBD2. V was pared by 1 base and J by 6 bases, with 15 bases of the junction left unmatched. Germline V gene lookup returns CDR1 MGHRA and CDR2 YSYEKL. The CDR3 is 17 residues long.

The J gene is TRBJ2-1, the V gene TRBV5-5; tentatively, D is TRBD1 (5 bases). With 4 bases removed from V and 1 base from J, the gap between germline ends came to 9 bases. This CDR3 has 14 amino acids. Germline assignment: CDR1 SGHKS and CDR2 YYEKEE (reference sequence). The CDR3 DNA sequence: TGTGCCAGCAGCCTGGACATTTCCTACAATGAGCAGTTCTTC. Protein sequence: CASSLDISYNEQFF.

The chain combines TRBV29-1 with TRBJ1-4; 9 bases agree with TRBD1. The junction had 6 bases not matched to a gene; V was cut back by 3 bases and J by 7 bases. This CDR3 region has 14 residues. Germline CDR1 reads SQVTM; CDR2 reads ANQGSEA. The CDR3 is CSVDLRQGGEKLFF. The CDR3 DNA reads as TGCAGCGTTGACCTCAGACAGGGGGGTGAAAAACTGTTTTTT.

V gene TRBV29-1 combines with J gene TRBJ2-7; 9 bases align to TRBD1. This CDR3 is 13 amino acids long. V was pared by 7 bases and J by 2 bases, with 6 bases of the junction left unmatched. CDR1 is SQVTM, CDR2 ANQGSEA, per germline. The CDR3 DNA is TGCAGCGCTCCGGGACAGGGAGCCTACGAGCAGTACTTC. This sequence encodes CSAPGQGAYEQYF.

This chain joins TRBV7-9 and TRBJ2-6; D gene uncertain. Trimming cost V 3 bases and J 0 bases, with 6 bases left between them. Germline CDR1 reads SEHNR; CDR2 reads FQNEAQ (reference sequence). The CDR3 has 15 amino acids. The CDR3 loop reads CASSFLPSGANVLTF. CDR3 coding DNA: TGTGCCAGCAGCTTTTTACCCTCTGGGGCCAACGTCCTGACTTTC.

The chain employs TRBV19 and TRBJ1-2; 9 nucleotides line up with TRBD1. CDR3 length: 13 amino acids. V trimming: 6 bases; J trimming: 6 bases; junction bases outside the gene matches: 5. The germline V gene has CDR1 LNHDA and CDR2 SQIVND (reference sequence). CDR3 in amino acids: CASRTGQGNGYTF. The CDR3 region has the DNA TGTGCCAGTAGGACCGGACAGGGGAATGGCTACACCTTC.

For the CDR3, the DNA is TGCAGCGGAGGGAGACAGGGGGCGGATGGCTACACCTTC. It yields the protein CSGGRQGADGYTF. V usage is TRBV29-1 and J usage is TRBJ1-2; 10 bases align to TRBD1. CDR1 is SQVTM and CDR2 is ANQGSEA in the germline V gene. The CDR3 runs to 13 residues. The V segment lost 7 bases and the J segment 6 bases; nucleotides outside the gene matches: 8.

With respect to this clone: Other nucleotide sequences from this sample produce the same CDR3. CDR3 amino acids: CSAPRDTQYF. The CDR3 DNA is TGCAGTGCTCCACGGGATACGCAGTATTTT. This chain joins TRBV20-1 and TRBJ2-3; the D is unclear. Germline V lookup: CDR1 DFQATT, CDR2 SNEGSKA (reference sequence). The germline V and J ends were trimmed by 5 bases and 6 bases, with 6 bases remaining between them. CDR3 length equals 10 residues.

For this clone: At the DNA level, this CDR3 is encoded by other sequences in the same sample as well. V gene TRBV11-3 combines with J gene TRBJ2-7; D is possibly TRBD2 (6 bases). The CDR3 is 12 residues long. Germline V CDR1 and CDR2: SGHNT, YENEEA. Trimming cost V 5 bases and J 3 bases, with 8 bases left between them. The CDR3 loop is CASSKGGYEQYF. DNA for the CDR3: TGTGCCAGCAGCAAGGGAGGCTACGAGCAGTACTTC.

V is TRBV6-5 and J is TRBJ2-7; TRBD1 aligns across 7 bases. J lost 3 bases, V lost 3 bases, and 5 bases had no gene match. Germline V gene sequence: CDR1 MNHEY, CDR2 SVGAGI. The CDR3 has 14 amino acids. The CDR3 DNA reads TGTGCCAGCAGTTATCAGGGGGTCGGCTACGAGCAGTACTTC. Amino acids: CASSYQGVGYEQYF.

The chain is built from TRBV5-1 and TRBJ1-5; 7 nucleotides align to TRBD1. Germline assignment: CDR1 SGHRS and CDR2 YFSETQ. With 4 bases clipped from V and 5 bases from J, the junction kept 3 bases outside the gene matches. The CDR3 consists of 13 residues. The CDR3 loop is CASSPDRYQPQHF. CDR3 in DNA: TGCGCCAGCAGCCCGGACAGGTATCAGCCCCAGCATTTT.

This clone was seen only a few times. V usage is TRBV10-3 and J usage is TRBJ1-1; unclear D gene. The CDR3 extends over 13 amino acids. Per the germline V gene, CDR1 is ENHRY and CDR2 is SYGVKD. Trimming cost V 6 bases and J 0 bases, with 8 bases left between them. The CDR3 loop is CAIRVGMNTEAFF. The DNA for the CDR3 is TGTGCCATCAGGGTCGGGATGAACACTGAAGCTTTCTTT.